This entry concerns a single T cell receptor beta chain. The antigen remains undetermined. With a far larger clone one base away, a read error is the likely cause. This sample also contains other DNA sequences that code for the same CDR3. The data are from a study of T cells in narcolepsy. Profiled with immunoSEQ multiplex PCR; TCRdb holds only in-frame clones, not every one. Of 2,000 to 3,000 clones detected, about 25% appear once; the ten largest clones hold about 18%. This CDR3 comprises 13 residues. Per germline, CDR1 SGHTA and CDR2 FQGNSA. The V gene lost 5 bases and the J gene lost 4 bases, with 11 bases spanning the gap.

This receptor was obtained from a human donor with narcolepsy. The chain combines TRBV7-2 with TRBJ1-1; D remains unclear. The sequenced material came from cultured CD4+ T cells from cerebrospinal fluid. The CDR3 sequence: CASSQEGGTEAFF. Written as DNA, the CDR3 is TGTGCCAGCAGCCAGGAGGGTGGCACTGAAGCTTTCTTT.